The clone carrying this TCR beta chain was observed a handful of times. Its antigen is currently unknown. V lost 3 bases and J lost 2, with 16 bases in between. From germline, CDR1 is SGHDN and CDR2 FVKESK. There are 16 residues in the CDR3. These data come from a study of T cells in Graves' hyperthyroidism and ophthalmopathy. General observations from the study: A model built on 13 V-J features separated ophthalmopathy from stable hyperthyroidism. The majority of expanded thyroid clonotypes above 0.001 also appeared in blood.

Patients were excluded for uncontrolled infection, other autoimmune disease, pregnancy or lactation. The PBMCs studied were ones that came from 10 ml fresh peripheral blood. There were TCR beta CDR3 regions amplified from RNA transcripts. A first-round RT-PCR of the TCR CDR3 used the HTBI primer set. TCRdb re-called the multiplex PCR reads through MiXCR, storing one row per CDR3 protein. The sample yields around 690,000 distinct CDR3 sequences, about 18% seen once. The chain combines TRBV14 with TRBJ1-2, with a possible D match to TRBD1 (6 bases). The clonotype originates from a man aged 45 to 65 with Graves' hyperthyroidism. The sample was blood. This chain's CDR3 is CASSQYHPGQNYGYTF. As DNA, the CDR3 is TGTGCCAGCAGCCAGTACCACCCCGGACAGAACTATGGCTACACCTTC.